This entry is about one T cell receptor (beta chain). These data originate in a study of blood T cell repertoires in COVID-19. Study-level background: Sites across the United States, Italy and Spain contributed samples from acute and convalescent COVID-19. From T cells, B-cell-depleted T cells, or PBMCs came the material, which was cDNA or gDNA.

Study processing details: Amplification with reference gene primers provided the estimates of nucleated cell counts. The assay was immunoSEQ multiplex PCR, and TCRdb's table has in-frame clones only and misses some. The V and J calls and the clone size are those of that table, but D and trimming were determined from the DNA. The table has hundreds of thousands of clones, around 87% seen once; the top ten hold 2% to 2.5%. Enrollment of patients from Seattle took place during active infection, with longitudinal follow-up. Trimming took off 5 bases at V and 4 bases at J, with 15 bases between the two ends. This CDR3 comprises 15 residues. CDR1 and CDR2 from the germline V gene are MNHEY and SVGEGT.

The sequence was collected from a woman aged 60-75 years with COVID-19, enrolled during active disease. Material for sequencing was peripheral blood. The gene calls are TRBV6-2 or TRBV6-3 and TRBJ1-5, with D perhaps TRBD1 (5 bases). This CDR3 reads CASSGGQVINQPQHF. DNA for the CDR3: TGTGCCAGCAGTGGCGGACAAGTAATAAATCAGCCCCAGCATTTT.